This note documents a single T cell receptor beta chain sequence. No antigen is known for it. The CDR3 spans 14 residues. V was shortened by 6 bases and J by 5 bases, with 16 bases between the two germline ends. CDR1 is MDHEN, CDR2 SYDVKM, per germline. Sequenced by immunoSEQ multiplex PCR; TCRdb stores in-frame clones only, minus some. The sample includes about 260,000 clones, roughly 91% of them seen just once. The sample belongs to a study of cytomegalovirus exposure and HLA in healthy donors. Findings and caveats of the study: The listing of 150 to 200 TCR beta chains classed them as cytomegalovirus-associated. The classifier, whose performance was assessed in both the original and validation cohorts, reportedly diagnosed cytomegalovirus status with high specificity and sensitivity.

The TCR sequence derives from a woman aged 25-40 years in good health and CMV-seronegative. The V gene is TRBV28, the J gene TRBJ2-5; D ambiguous. Sequencing input: PBMCs. DNA for the CDR3: TGTGCCAGCAGCCCCGTAAGGGTGGGTGAGACCCAGTACTTC. Protein product: CASSPVRVGETQYF.